The source of this T cell receptor (beta chain) is a study of shared clonotypes between healthy human individuals. Study observations and caveats: Shared clonotypes: 4.5% to 6.5% naive CD4, roughly 3.5% naive CD8, roughly 2.4% memory CD4, under 0.45% memory CD8. Sorted-subset samples were not fully sequenced, rarefaction indicated.

As concerns this clone: Its specificity is unknown.

CDR3 length: 16 amino acids. V was pared by 5 bases and J by 0 bases, with 14 bases between. The germline V gene has CDR1 MDHEN and CDR2 SYDVKM. Here immunoSEQ multiplex PCR was the method, and the copy in TCRdb shows in-frame clones only, minus some. Seen here are 950,000 to 1,100,000 clones, about 80% observed once, and the top ten hold 0.5% to 0.65%. V gene TRBV28 combines with J gene TRBJ1-5; no definite D call. This clonotype was sampled from a man aged 18 to 30 in good health. Some clones in this sample may be carry-over from other donors' samples. Sequenced material: memory CD4+ T cells from PBMCs. As for subset: CD45RA-negative fraction. The CDR3 sequence is CASSRLGANSNQPQHF. DNA of the CDR3: TGTGCCAGCAGTCGGCTAGGAGCGAATAGCAATCAGCCCCAGCATTTT.